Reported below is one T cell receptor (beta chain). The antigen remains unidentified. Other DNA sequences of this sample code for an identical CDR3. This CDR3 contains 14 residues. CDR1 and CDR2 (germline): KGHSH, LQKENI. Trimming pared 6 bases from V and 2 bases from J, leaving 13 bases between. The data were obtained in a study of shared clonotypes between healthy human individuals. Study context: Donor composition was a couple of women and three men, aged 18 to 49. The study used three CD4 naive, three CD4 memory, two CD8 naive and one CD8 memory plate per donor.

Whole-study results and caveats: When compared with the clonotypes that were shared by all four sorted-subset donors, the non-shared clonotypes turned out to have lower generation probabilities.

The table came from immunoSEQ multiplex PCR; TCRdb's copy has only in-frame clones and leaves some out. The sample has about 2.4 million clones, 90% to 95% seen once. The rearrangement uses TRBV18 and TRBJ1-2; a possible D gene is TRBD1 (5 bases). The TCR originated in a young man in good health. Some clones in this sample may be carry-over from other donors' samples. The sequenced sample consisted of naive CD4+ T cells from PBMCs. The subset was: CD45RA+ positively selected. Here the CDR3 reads CASSLGQGNYGYTF. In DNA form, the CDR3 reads TGTGCCAGCTCCCTCGGTCAGGGAAACTATGGCTACACCTTC. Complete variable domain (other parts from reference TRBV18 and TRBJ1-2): NAGVMQNPRHLVRRRGQEARLRCSPMKGHSHVYWYRQLPEEGLKFMVYLQKENIIDESGMPKERFSAEFPKEGPSILRIQQVVRGDSAAYFCASSLGQGNYGYTFGSGTRLTVV.